This T cell receptor beta chain was captured in a study of T cell responses to AZD1222 COVID-19 vaccine. Clones were read by immunoSEQ multiplex PCR, and TCRdb kept only the in-frame ones, dropping some. Of about 70,000 clones listed, approximately 86% are singletons. The CDR3 is made up of 14 amino acids. The V and J ends lost 7 bases and 2 bases respectively, with 13 bases between them. Germline CDR1 reads SGHTA; CDR2 reads FQGNSA. Study-level results: Donor demographics were predominantly white British with a female majority; clonal diversity may be underestimated.

As to this clone: The antigen is not known.

Sequenced material: peripheral blood, taken on day 0 of MenACWY control vaccination. The chain links TRBV7-2 to TRBJ2-3; D is unresolved. The source is an adult in good health. CDR3 loop: CASNAAPYTDTQYF. The DNA of the CDR3 is TGTGCCAGCAACGCAGCGCCATACACAGATACGCAGTATTTT.